Listed below are T cell receptor beta chains from one sample, sequenced in a study of cytomegalovirus exposure and HLA in healthy donors. Method: immunoSEQ multiplex PCR; TCRdb's copy keeps in-frame clones and lacks some. The profile covers under 95,000 clones, with around 80% appearing a single time and 1.1% taken by the ten largest. The specimen sequenced was PBMCs. The receptors here all came from a male donor in good health and CMV-seronegative. Each CDR3 is given without its conserved first and last residue.

len,v_gene,CDR3aa
11,TRBV6-5,ASRPDRSYGYT
9,TRBV28,ASSSHYEQY
13,TRBV19,ASSIGTAMGLPQN
15,TRBV12-5,ASGWGQEARFTDTQY
12,TRBV25-1,ASSDPGLPPTQY
14,TRBV5-4,ASSSGRDRGVYEQY
15,TRBV27,ASSLGRTGLRGNGYT
13,TRBV7-2,ASSSGQGNSYGYT
13,TRBV7-2,ASSLVVFGNSPLH
13,TRBV27,ASSSDRGQGQPQH
11,TRBV29-1,SVDRQGFTGYT
10,TRBV15,ATSRDRYEQY
14,TRBV7-2,ASSLAGRGDAGELF
12,TRBV9,ASSSPGGGYGYT
14,TRBV11-2,ASSTGQGTTNEKLF
12,TRBV7-2,ASSGDRRKDGYT
12,TRBV18,ASSLAGVLHEQY
13,TRBV27,ASAREGGVVTEAF
12,TRBV6-5,ASSSRTGTDTQY
12,TRBV7-2,ASSSPGHNTEAF
12,TRBV5-8,ASSLDRVLRGYT
11,TRBV6-1,ASSEVGVYGYT
12,TRBV7-2,ASSLGQGNYGYP
10,TRBV30,AWSVGGYGYT
13,TRBV7-2,ASSPWTALLYGYT
11,TRBV6-5,ASSASRGNTIY
13,TRBV7-2,ASSSQTGLNTEAF
13,TRBV6-5,ASSRKGQTNQPQH
12,TRBV7-9,ASSSGTGANVLT
13,TRBV5-6,ASSWGLQGNYGYP
12,TRBV28,ASSITEFFYGYT
15,TRBV7-2,ASSLASGAPGYNEQF
10,TRBV30,AWSTTGGRAF
13,TRBV4-1,ASSPGESRSYEQY
13,TRBV5-1,ASSLDGQGNSPLH
12,TRBV19,ASSIWEGNQPQH
14,TRBV5-6,ASSPGTGRGNSPLH
11,TRBV6-5,ASSLTAYYGYT
10,TRBV2,ASSGENYGYT